This T cell receptor (beta chain) derives from a study of CXCR3-negative and CXCR3-positive naive CD8 T cells. The overall study: There were around 140 million TRB reads altogether, and each library had about 1.5 +/- 0.3 million of them. Study results and limitations: CXCR3-positive naive cells had TRB CDR3s that were more hydrophobic than CXCR3-negative naive cells had. Much lower diversity was found in memory CD8+ cells, while both naive subsets had comparably high diversity.

UMI labels and 5' RACE were used to prepare the TRB cDNA libraries. Following a re-call of the 5' RACE reads, TCRdb has one entry per CDR3 protein and lacks DNA. The sample's table shows approximately 120,000 distinct CDR3 sequences. This CDR3 is 14 amino acids long. Looked up from germline, CDR1 is SGHVS and CDR2 is FNYEAQ. Concerning this clonotype: Its specificity is not known.

CD45RO-CCR7+CD27+CD95- characterized naive CD8+ T cells. The sample consisted of naive CXCR3+ CD8+ T cells from blood. The subset: CD45RO-CCR7+CD27+CD95- naive CD8+ T cells expressing CXCR3 (TNR3+). The TCR sequence derives from a human donor in good health. Some clones in this sample may be carry-over from other donors' samples. V usage is TRBV7-6 and J usage is TRBJ2-3; TCRdb proposes TRBD1, but this gene call is untestable without DNA. The CDR3 here is CASSGRGATDTQYF.